The clone carrying this TCR beta chain was seen once. Its antigen is not known. Time point described: after dendritic cell vaccination, including at tumor progression/relapse. Patients had residual fresh-frozen tumor tissue and more than two years of survival data. Trimming cost V 1 base and J 7 bases; bases outside gene matches: 10. This CDR3 spans 15 amino acids. CDR1 and CDR2 from the germline V gene are SGHNT and YYREEE (reference sequence). The primer mix had 60 V beta and 13 J beta primers. Sequencing was performed with immunoSEQ multiplex PCR; in TCRdb, only in-frame clones are kept and a portion is missing. Of 100,000 or so clones in the sample, around 91% were seen once. The sample belongs to a study of glioma-infiltrating T cells after dendritic cell vaccination. Study context: Autologous tumor lysate-pulsed dendritic cell vaccination was given between about 2002 and 2012.

Regarding the study as a whole: The cohort had few patients with full blood and tumor sets.

The source material was blood, sampled after dendritic cell vaccination. The clonotype comes from a human donor with glioblastoma. V and J are TRBV5-4 and TRBJ2-7; 8 nucleotides line up with TRBD2. CDR3 amino acids: CASSLNSGDLREQYF. In DNA, the CDR3 is TGTGCCAGCAGCTTGAATAGCGGGGACCTTCGGGAGCAGTACTTC.